This T cell receptor beta chain was identified during a study of blood T cell repertoires in COVID-19. Whole-study context: Specimens from acute and convalescent COVID-19 originated in the United States, Italy and Spain.

Original handling: From reference gene primer amplification, estimates of nucleated cell counts were derived. TCRdb's copy holds only in-frame clones and misses some; the assay was immunoSEQ multiplex PCR. V and J calls and clone size are as listed in that table; D and trimming were resolved from the DNA. Of around 230,000 clones listed, about four fifths are singletons. The CDR3 extends over 15 amino acids. V lost 0 bases and J 5 bases, leaving 11 bases between the germline ends. CDR1 is LNHNV and CDR2 is YYDKDF in the germline V gene (reference sequence). The J gene is TRBJ2-1, the V gene TRBV15, with D maybe TRBD1 (5 bases). Sequencing was performed on peripheral blood. This clonotype was obtained from a woman older than 75 with acute or convalescent COVID-19. The CDR3 DNA follows: TGTGCCACCAGCAGAGATAAAGCAGGGAACAATGAGCAGTTCTTC. Translating it yields CATSRDKAGNNEQFF.